A single sample is the source of the 27 T cell receptor beta chains below, sequenced in a study of shared clonotypes between healthy human individuals (dated by TCRdb to the early 2020s). Libraries came from the immunoSEQ multiplex PCR assay. The table was pulled from immuneACCESS by TCRdb, which kept in-frame rearrangements only. Such tables lose some clones; where checked, under half of the loss comes from unresolved V genes, and the rest has no known cause. The sample records roughly 2,000,000 clones, 80% to 95% of which are singletons. The ten largest account for around 1.7% of the sample. CD8 naive samples were obtained by positive selection for CCR7 among CD45RO-negative cells, yielding a CD45RA+CCR7+ population from which TemRA cells were excluded. The sequenced sample was naive CD8+ T cells from PBMCs. This specimen's cell subset or site label, per the study, means: CD45RA+CCR7+. The source is a man younger than 35 in good health. Some clones in this sample may be carry-over from other donors' samples.

The gene calls are TRBV29-1 and TRBJ1-2; no firm D call. Trimming left V 7 bases short and J 5 bases short, with 14 bases between. The V gene's germline CDR1 is SQVTM and CDR2 ANQGSEA. CDR3 length: 12 amino acids. The CDR3 DNA follows: TGCAGCGCCTCAGACCCCTCATATGGCTACACCTTC. This gives the protein CSASDPSYGYTF.

The chain employs TRBV29-1 and TRBJ2-1; either TRBD1 or TRBD2 may fit D (6 bases each). V shed 4 bases and J shed 3 bases, with 10 bases lying between them. The CDR3 runs to 13 residues. Per germline, CDR1 SQVTM and CDR2 ANQGSEA. The CDR3: CSVGGADYNEQFF. The CDR3 DNA reads TGCAGCGTTGGGGGGGCGGACTACAATGAGCAGTTCTTC.

To note about this clone: Other DNA sequences in this sample translate to the same CDR3. This rearrangement joins TRBV5-6 to TRBJ2-7; TRBD1 aligns across 9 bases. CDR1 and CDR2 from the germline V gene are SGHDT and YYEEEE. The J segment lost 2 bases and the V segment lost 3 bases, leaving 6 bases of the junction unmatched. This CDR3 is built from 15 residues. CDR3 DNA sequence: TGTGCCAGCAGCTCCGGACAGGGGCGTCCCTACGAGCAGTACTTC. It translates to CASSSGQGRPYEQYF. Together with reference TRBV5-6 and TRBJ2-7, the CDR3 gives the full variable domain: DAGVTQSPTHLIKTRGQQVTLRCSPKSGHDTVSWYQQALGQGPQFIFQYYEEEERQRGNFPDRFSGHQFPNYSSELNVNALLLGDSALYLCASSSGQGRPYEQYFGPGTRLTVT.

This chain connects TRBV11-2 to TRBJ1-5; unclear D gene. Trimming took off 5 bases at V and 0 bases at J, with 11 bases between the two ends. The CDR3 totals 15 residues. Looked up from germline, CDR1 is SGHAT and CDR2 is FQNNGV. The CDR3 DNA sequence: TGTGCCAGCAGCGAGGGCAGATATAGCAATCAGCCCCAGCATTTT. Amino acids: CASSEGRYSNQPQHF.

As regards this clone: Other DNA sequences in the same sample also yield this CDR3. The chain employs TRBV7-9 and TRBJ1-1; D is uncertain. Trimming took off 5 bases at V and 5 bases at J, with 9 bases between the two ends. The V gene's germline CDR1 is SEHNR and CDR2 FQNEAQ (reference sequence). The CDR3 consists of 12 residues. The CDR3 nucleotides read TGTGCCAGCAGCCCCCAAGGGACTGAAGCTTTCTTT. Its protein is CASSPQGTEAFF.

The sample holds one count of this clone. The chain is built from TRBV18 and TRBJ1-4, with 7 bases identical to TRBD1. The CDR3 has 15 residues. Germline trimming cut 5 bases from V and 0 bases from J; bases unmatched to any gene: 3. From germline, CDR1 is KGHSH and CDR2 LQKENI. The CDR3 DNA is TGTGCCAGCTCAGACGGGACAGCAACTAATGAAAAACTGTTTTTT. As protein: CASSDGTATNEKLFF.

Remarks on this clone: Other DNA sequences in this sample translate to the same CDR3. V usage is TRBV5-6 and J usage is TRBJ1-3; D is undetermined. V lost 2 bases and J 3 bases, leaving 3 bases between the germline ends. The CDR3 length is 12 residues. Per the germline V gene, CDR1 is SGHDT and CDR2 is YYEEEE. The CDR3 here is CASSLGGNTIYF. The CDR3 coding sequence is TGTGCCAGCAGCTTAGGTGGAAACACCATATATTTT.

V is TRBV2 and J is TRBJ2-7; 10 bases agree with TRBD2. Germline loops: CDR1 SNHLY, CDR2 FYNNEI. The length of the CDR3 is 17 residues. V dropped 2 bases and J dropped 5; count of bases not matched to a gene: 12. CDR3: CASSELASGSRSDEQYF. In DNA form, the CDR3 reads TGTGCCAGCAGTGAACTCGCTAGCGGGAGCCGCAGCGACGAGCAGTACTTC.

This chain links TRBV5-1 with TRBJ2-7; perhaps D is TRBD1 or TRBD2 (6 bases each). The V end lost 1 base, the J end lost 3 bases, and 14 bases lay between the germline ends. This CDR3 region has 15 residues. Germline CDR1 is SGHRS and CDR2 is YFSETQ. CDR3 protein: CASSLQGTWGYEQYF. Here the CDR3 DNA reads TGCGCCAGCAGCTTGCAGGGGACTTGGGGCTACGAGCAGTACTTC. The full variable domain, rest sourced from reference TRBV5-1 and TRBJ2-7, is KAGVTQTPRYLIKTRGQQVTLSCSPISGHRSVSWYQQTPGQGLQFLFEYFSETQRNKGNFPGRFSGRQFSNSRSEMNVSTLELGDSALYLCASSLQGTWGYEQYFGPGTRLTVT.

The chain links TRBV19 to TRBJ2-1; the D gene is possibly TRBD2 (5 bases). Between the trimmed V and J ends, which lost 4 bases and 0 bases, there was a span of 16 bases. This CDR3 is 17 amino acids long. Germline loops: CDR1 LNHDA, CDR2 SQIVND (reference sequence). This chain's CDR3 is CASSKGGPWVSYNEQFF. DNA of the CDR3: TGTGCCAGTAGTAAGGGCGGGCCGTGGGTCTCCTACAATGAGCAGTTCTTC.

The CDR3, as DNA: TGTGCCAGCTCACCACGCGGCGGGGGGGCCGGAGAGACCCAGTACTTC. The encoded protein is CASSPRGGGAGETQYF. The rearrangement links TRBV18 to TRBJ2-5, with 9 bases lining up with TRBD2. Trimming at V came to 1 base and at J to 4 bases, leaving 7 bases not matched to a gene. Germline loops: CDR1 KGHSH, CDR2 LQKENI. CDR3 length equals 16 residues.

A note on this clone: Other DNA variants within this sample encode the same CDR3. This chain links TRBV9 with TRBJ2-2, with 8 bases aligning to TRBD2. V was clipped by 3 bases and J by 7 bases; unmatched bases: 2. Germline V gene lookup returns CDR1 SGDLS and CDR2 YYNGEE. The length of the CDR3 is 13 residues. The CDR3 bases are TGTGCCAGCAGCGGAAGCGGGAGCGGGGAGCTGTTTTTT. Amino acid sequence: CASSGSGSGELFF.

This clone was seen once. The chain is built from TRBV11-2 and TRBJ2-2, with 8 bases identical to TRBD2. The CDR3 covers 16 residues. After removal of 5 bases from V and 3 bases from J, the junction contained 8 bases not matched to a gene. Germline-derived CDR1 and CDR2 are SGHAT and FQNNGV. The CDR3 DNA reads as TGTGCCAGCAGCCTCCTCGGGGGGGTAGACACCGGGGAGCTGTTTTTT. Translating it yields CASSLLGGVDTGELFF.

This chain connects TRBV7-9 to TRBJ1-5; D unresolved. Per the germline V gene, CDR1 is SEHNR and CDR2 is FQNEAQ (reference sequence). The CDR3 covers 14 residues. V lost 5 bases, J lost 0 bases, and 8 bases lay in between. CDR3 DNA: TGTGCCAGCAGCACAGCTTATAGCAATCAGCCCCAGCATTTT. This encodes CASSTAYSNQPQHF.

This chain connects TRBV9 to TRBJ2-5, with a possible D match to TRBD2 (6 bases). CDR3 size: 18 residues. Germline loops: CDR1 SGDLS, CDR2 YYNGEE. V was trimmed by 0 bases and J by 5 bases, leaving 23 bases between them. CDR3 in amino acids: CASSVGLVGGLPMETQYF. The DNA of the CDR3 is TGTGCCAGCAGCGTAGGGTTAGTGGGGGGACTCCCTATGGAGACCCAGTACTTC.

The chain carries TRBV13 and TRBJ2-3; unclear D gene. The CDR3 contains 12 residues. Germline CDR1 PRHDT, CDR2 FYEKMQ (reference sequence). V lost 10 bases to trimming and J lost 9 bases, with 17 bases between them. The CDR3 sequence is CATDASPRTQYF. CDR3 nucleotide sequence: TGTGCCACCGACGCCAGCCCAAGAACGCAGTATTTT.

V and J are TRBV10-1 and TRBJ2-7; a weak D match, TRBD1 (6 bases). The V gene lost 2 bases and the J gene lost 6 bases, with 8 bases spanning the gap. The length of the CDR3 is 12 residues. Germline assignment: CDR1 WNHNN and CDR2 SYGVQD (reference sequence). Here the CDR3 reads CASSEAQGEQYF. The CDR3 DNA reads as TGCGCCAGCAGTGAGGCACAGGGCGAGCAGTACTTC.

CDR3: CASIGGEEKGAEAFF. The CDR3 nucleotides are TGTGCCTCCATCGGTGGAGAAGAAAAGGGGGCTGAAGCTTTCTTT. J is TRBJ1-1 and V is TRBV19, with D perhaps matching TRBD1 (6 bases). Trimming took off 11 bases at V and 6 bases at J, with 25 bases between the two ends. This CDR3 contains 15 residues. The germline V gene has CDR1 LNHDA and CDR2 SQIVND (reference sequence).

The chain links TRBV6-6 to TRBJ1-3; D might be TRBD1 (5 bases). Germline CDR1 is MNHNY and CDR2 is SVGAGI (reference sequence). There are 11 residues in the CDR3. DNA for the CDR3: TGTGCTACGGGGGTGGGAAACACCATATATTTT. It codes for CATGVGNTIYF.

The rearrangement uses TRBV7-9 and TRBJ2-5, with TRBD1 as a possible D gene (5 bases). The germline gives CDR1 SEHNR, CDR2 FQNEAQ (reference sequence). V was trimmed by 10 bases and J by 1 base, leaving 10 bases between them. This CDR3 is built from 12 residues. CDR3 in DNA: TGTGCCACCCAAGACAGCCAAGAGACCCAGTACTTC. Translated, it gives CATQDSQETQYF.

The chain carries TRBV19 and TRBJ2-7, with D perhaps TRBD2 (5 bases). V dropped 3 bases and J dropped 4 bases, with 16 bases sitting between them. The germline CDR1 and CDR2 sequences are LNHDA and SQIVND (reference sequence). CDR3 length: 15 residues. The CDR3 here is CASSIGVAGGYEQYF. In DNA form, the CDR3 reads TGTGCCAGTAGTATCGGGGTAGCAGGCGGGTACGAGCAGTACTTC.

This clone has a single count. The CDR3 loop reads CASSSPGAGQYF. CDR3 in DNA: TGTGCCAGCAGCTCCCCAGGGGCTGGGCAGTACTTC. The V call is TRBV7-9, the J call TRBJ2-7; tentative D call: TRBD1 (6 bases). Germline V gives CDR1 SEHNR, CDR2 FQNEAQ (reference sequence). This CDR3 contains 12 residues. The V gene lost 4 bases and the J gene lost 9 bases, with 13 bases spanning the gap.

The chain couples TRBV5-1 to TRBJ2-1; 14 bases agree with TRBD2. The CDR3 length is 17 residues. Germline V gene sequence: CDR1 SGHRS, CDR2 YFSETQ. With V trimmed by 3 bases and J by 5 bases, 7 bases remained unmatched. Here the CDR3 reads CASSWRGLAGDDNEQFF. The CDR3 nucleotides read TGCGCCAGCAGCTGGCGGGGACTAGCGGGGGACGACAATGAGCAGTTCTTC.

The V call is TRBV30, the J call TRBJ2-7; D is unresolved. CDR1 and CDR2 (germline): GTSNPN, SVGIG (reference sequence). V lost 0 bases to trimming and J lost 2 bases, with 11 bases between them. This CDR3 contains 14 residues. CDR3 DNA sequence: TGTGCCTGGAGTGTACGGGCGGTTACCTACGAGCAGTACTTC. It translates to CAWSVRAVTYEQYF.

This clone came up once. Written as DNA, the CDR3 is TGTGCCAGCAGCTTGAGTGGCAGACACACCGGGGAGCTGTTTTTT. It encodes CASSLSGRHTGELFF. V and J are TRBV7-2 and TRBJ2-2; no reliable D call. The CDR3 is 15 amino acids. Germline CDR1 and CDR2: SGHTA and FQGNSA. V was shortened by 3 bases and J by 3 bases, with 11 bases between the two germline ends.

V usage is TRBV4-1 and J usage is TRBJ2-7, with 11 nucleotides matching TRBD1. The CDR3 has 17 amino acids. The germline V gene has CDR1 MGHRA and CDR2 YSYEKL. J was trimmed by 1 base and V by 3 bases; bases with no gene match: 8. The CDR3 loop is CASSHIGQGAISYEQYF. The CDR3 DNA sequence: TGCGCCAGCAGCCACATCGGACAGGGGGCTATATCCTACGAGCAGTACTTC.

This rearrangement joins TRBV7-3 to TRBJ2-6, with D perhaps matching TRBD2 (5 bases). There are 14 residues in the CDR3. V lost 6 bases to trimming and J lost 3 bases, with 9 bases between them. Germline V gene sequence: CDR1 SGHTA, CDR2 FQGTGA. The CDR3 DNA reads TGTGCCAGCAGTTCGGGGTTTGGGGCCAACGTCCTGACTTTC. Translation gives CASSSGFGANVLTF.